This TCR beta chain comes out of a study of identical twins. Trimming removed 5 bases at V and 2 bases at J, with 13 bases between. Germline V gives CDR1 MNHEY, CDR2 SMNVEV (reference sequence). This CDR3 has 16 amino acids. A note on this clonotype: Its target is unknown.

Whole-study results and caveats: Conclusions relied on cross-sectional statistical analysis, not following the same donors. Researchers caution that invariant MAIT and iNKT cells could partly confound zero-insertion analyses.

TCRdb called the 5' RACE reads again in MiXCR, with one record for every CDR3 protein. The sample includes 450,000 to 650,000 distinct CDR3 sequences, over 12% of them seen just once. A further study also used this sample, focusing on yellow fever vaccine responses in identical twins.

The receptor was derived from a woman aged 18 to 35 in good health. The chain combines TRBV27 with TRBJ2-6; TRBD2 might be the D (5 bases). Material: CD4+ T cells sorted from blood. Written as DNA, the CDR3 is TGTGCCAGCAGTGCACCTACTAGTCCTGGGGCCAACGTCCTGACTTTC. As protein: CASSAPTSPGANVLTF.